A selection of T cell receptor beta chains follows, all from one sample in a study of coeliac disease. Sequencing used immunoSEQ multiplex PCR; TCRdb keeps in-frame clones, though not all of them. This sample has several thousand clones; 50% to 70% occur once, and the top ten carry about 9.8%. Sequenced material: intraepithelial lymphocytes from the gut. The origin of the receptors is a woman in her sixties or seventies with celiac disease. CDR3s include the opening cysteine and the closing phenylalanine or tryptophan.

j_call | v_call | cdr3_aa
TRBJ1-1 | TRBV27 | CASSPFLLNTEAFF
TRBJ2-7 | TRBV21-1 | CATLTGNIYEQYF
TRBJ1-1 | TRBV7-9 | CASSWVLLSRGRAFF
TRBJ2-7 | TRBV11-2 | CASSVGAGPIYEQYF
TRBJ1-1 | TRBV9 | CASSHGGTEAFF
TRBJ2-3 | TRBV9 | CASSVVANTDTQYF
TRBJ2-7 | TRBV27 | CASSTIPLAGDSYEQYF
TRBJ2-5 | TRBV6-5 | CASAPDRASTQYF
TRBJ1-2 | TRBV14 | CASSQGWGDGYTF
TRBJ1-6 | TRBV2 | CASSIRDTLNSPLHF
TRBJ1-1 | TRBV27 | CASSLNLFTEAFF
TRBJ2-5 | TRBV5-6 | CASSSDRQETQYF
TRBJ2-3 | TRBV7-9 | CASSYPGLTDTQYF
TRBJ2-1 | TRBV15 | CATSRGARARERSNEQFF
TRBJ2-7 | TRBV5-6 | CASSFETSHYEQYF
TRBJ1-2 | TRBV7-2 | CASSLEVEGHGYTF
TRBJ2-3 | TRBV9 | CASILRDYPSTDTQYF
TRBJ2-3 | TRBV7-6 | CASSLPVPDTQYF